This TCR beta chain appears in the sequencing data of a study of cytotoxic CD8 clonotypes in ibrutinib-treated CLL (dated by TCRdb to 2020 to 2023). Some background on the complete study: The cohort included some 14 treatment-naive and eleven to twelve relapsed/refractory patients; 17 to 18 were IGHV unmutated. Cryopreserved peripheral blood mononuclear cells were collected before treatment, at response, and at either disease progression or sustained remission. Of the 86 participants in the trial, about two dozen had longitudinal samples available. On average, each sample had 255,043 productive templates and almost 95,000 productive rearrangements. Partial responses were observed in about 25 patients and complete responses in 2; after a median follow-up of around 64 months, remission was maintained in 15 or so patients and progression was observed in approximately twelve. All remission and progressive disease samples were collected while patients were still receiving ibrutinib. Response samples were obtained after a median of approximately twelve months of treatment, with a range of about 6 to 36 months. Overall results and qualifications from the work: Baseline clonality was found to be higher than that of age-matched healthy donors and was strongly correlated with circulating CD8+ T-cell counts. Sampling times were not matched between sustained-remission and progressing patients, and lymph node repertoires were not studied. An increase in clonality was observed at ibrutinib response, with clonality remaining stable during sustained remission and falling back toward baseline at progression. Public clonotypes were rare and either shrank or stayed stable during treatment, and the rise in clonality at ibrutinib response reflected expansion of private clonotypes.

Each clonotype received, on average, 10x coverage in deep resolution sequencing performed on a MiSeq, where the target depth lay between 1 in 1 million and 1 in 200,000 T cells. The immunoSEQ hsTCRB Kit was used to generate TCR beta libraries. For the original study's pipeline: Data were analyzed with ImmunoSEQ Data Assistant and ImmunoSEQ Analyzer, with V, D and J genes assigned per IMGT definitions. Clonality, with values ranging from 0 to 1, was calculated as one minus the normalized Shannon entropy of productive rearrangement frequencies. Only overrepresented clonotypes making up at least 0.05% of each patient's repertoire were included in the public clonotype analysis. Repertoires from some 13 age-matched healthy donors in immuneACCESS were used as clonality controls. In its TCRdb copy, this immuneACCESS table keeps in-frame sequences only and misses some clones. Where compared with another copy, unresolved V genes explain less than half of these, and the others have no known cause. V, J and clone size were drawn from that table, and D and trimming were deduced from the DNA. In this sample the table shows about 140,000 clones, 80% of which occur a single time. The ten largest clones capture 7.6% of the sample.

For TCR beta library preparation, approximately 2 micrograms of genomic DNA was extracted from cryopreserved PBMCs. High-throughput TCR beta sequencing was performed on longitudinal blood samples from CLL patients receiving ibrutinib monotherapy. The patients were enrolled in a single-center, open-label phase 2 trial of ibrutinib monotherapy. Based on the germline V gene, the CDR1 and CDR2 sequences are KGHSH and LQKENI. V loses 0 bases of germline sequence and J loses 0 bases, and the interval between the two ends is 3 bases. Reading from cysteine to phenylalanine, the CDR3 counts 14 amino acids. Only the CDR3 DNA stays, 42 bases, in frame from base 1. On this clone itself: Its antigen is still unknown. The sample holds no much larger clone one base away, and base qualities are not on file.

This TCR came from a human donor with chronic lymphocytic leukemia. The V and J genes are TRBV18 and TRBJ1-5; the D gene assignment is ambiguous. Source: PBMCs, taken after 36 months of ibrutinib treatment. The CDR3 sequence is CASSPPISNQPQHF. The base sequence is TGTGCCAGCTCACCACCCATTAGCAATCAGCCCCAGCATTTT.